This TCR beta chain appears in the sequencing data of a study of blood T cell repertoires in COVID-19. For the study at large: COVID-19 samples collected from the United States, Italy and Spain covered acute and convalescent phases.

J was trimmed by 3 bases and V by 0 bases; bases with no gene match: 2. Looked up from germline, CDR1 is MNHNY and CDR2 is SVGAGI (reference sequence). CDR3 length: 14 amino acids. In the authors' workflow: Nucleated cell counts were estimated from reference gene primer amplification. Libraries were prepared by immunoSEQ multiplex PCR; TCRdb keeps only in-frame clonotypes and omits some of them. Clone size and the V and J calls come from that table; the DNA yielded D and trimming. The profile shows about 200,000 clones, roughly 90% of them singletons. The rearrangement joins TRBV6-6 to TRBJ2-7, with 7 bases lining up with TRBD2. The clonotype originates from a man aged 40-50 years with acute or convalescent COVID-19. Source material: peripheral blood. The CDR3 DNA is TGTGCCAGCAGTTACTCGACGGGGGGCTACGAGCAGTACTTC. Translation: CASSYSTGGYEQYF.